This T cell receptor beta chain originates from a study of blood T cell repertoires in COVID-19. Study-level background: Nucleic acid was either cDNA or gDNA, and it came from T cells, B-cell-depleted T cells, or PBMCs.

Germline CDR1 SGDLS, CDR2 YYNGEE. This CDR3 spans 16 amino acids. V was clipped by 0 bases and J by 12 bases; unmatched bases: 11. Here immunoSEQ multiplex PCR was the method, and the copy in TCRdb shows in-frame clones only, minus some. The repertoire holds 150,000 or so clones, with roughly 87% as singletons. Cohort allocation depended upon clinical history that participants reported. J is TRBJ1-6 and V is TRBV9, with 8 bases lining up with TRBD1. The receptor was isolated from a middle-aged woman who had been exposed to COVID-19. Sequencing was done on a sample of PBMCs or T cells enriched from blood (not recorded which). DNA for the CDR3: TGTGCCAGCAGCGTAGGAGGGGGACAGGCGGCTGAACCCCTCCACTTT. As protein: CASSVGGGQAAEPLHF.